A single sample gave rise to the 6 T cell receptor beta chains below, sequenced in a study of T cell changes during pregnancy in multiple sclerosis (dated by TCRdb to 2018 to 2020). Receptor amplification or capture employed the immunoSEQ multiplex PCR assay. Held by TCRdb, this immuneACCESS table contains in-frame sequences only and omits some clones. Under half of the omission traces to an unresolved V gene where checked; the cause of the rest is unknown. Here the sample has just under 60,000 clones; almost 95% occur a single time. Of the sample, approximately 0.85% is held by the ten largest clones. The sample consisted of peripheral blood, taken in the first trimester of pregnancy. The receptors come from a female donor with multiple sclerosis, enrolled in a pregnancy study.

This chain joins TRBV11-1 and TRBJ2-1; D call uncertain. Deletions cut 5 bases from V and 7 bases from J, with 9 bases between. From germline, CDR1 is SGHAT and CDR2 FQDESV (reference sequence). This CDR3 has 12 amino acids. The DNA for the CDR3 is TGTGCCAGCAGCCACAGTTCGAATGAGCAGTTCTTC. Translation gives CASSHSSNEQFF.

The CDR3 sequence is CASSRDPRGTEAFF. CDR3 bases: TGCGCCAGCAGCCGGGACCCCAGGGGCACTGAAGCTTTCTTT. V is TRBV5-1 and J is TRBJ1-1, with D tentatively TRBD1 (6 bases). This CDR3 comprises 14 residues. V dropped 4 bases and J dropped 4 bases, with 14 bases sitting between them. Germline values: CDR1 SGHRS, CDR2 YFSETQ. Full variable domain (missing parts from reference TRBV5-1 and TRBJ1-1): KAGVTQTPRYLIKTRGQQVTLSCSPISGHRSVSWYQQTPGQGLQFLFEYFSETQRNKGNFPGRFSGRQFSNSRSEMNVSTLELGDSALYLCASSRDPRGTEAFFGQGTRLTVV.

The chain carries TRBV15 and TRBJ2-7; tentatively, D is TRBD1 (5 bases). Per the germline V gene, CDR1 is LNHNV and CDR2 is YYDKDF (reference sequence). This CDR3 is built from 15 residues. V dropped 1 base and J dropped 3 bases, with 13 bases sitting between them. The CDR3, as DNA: TGTGCCACCAGCAGAGCAGGGCAGTACTACTACGAGCAGTACTTC. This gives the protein CATSRAGQYYYEQYF.

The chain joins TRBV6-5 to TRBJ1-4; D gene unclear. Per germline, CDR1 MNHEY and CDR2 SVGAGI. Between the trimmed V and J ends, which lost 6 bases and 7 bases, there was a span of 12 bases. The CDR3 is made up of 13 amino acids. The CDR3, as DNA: TGTGCCAGCAGAAGTAGGCGCGGTGAAAAACTGTTTTTT. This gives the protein CASRSRRGEKLFF.

The CDR3 DNA follows: TGTGCCAGTACTCCCCAGGGGACATCGAGCGAGCAGTACTTC. It codes for CASTPQGTSSEQYF. The V and J genes are TRBV19 and TRBJ2-7, with a weak D call TRBD1 (6 bases). The germline V and J ends were trimmed by 7 bases and 6 bases, with 19 bases remaining between them. In germline, CDR1 is LNHDA, CDR2 SQIVND (reference sequence). The CDR3 is made up of 14 amino acids.

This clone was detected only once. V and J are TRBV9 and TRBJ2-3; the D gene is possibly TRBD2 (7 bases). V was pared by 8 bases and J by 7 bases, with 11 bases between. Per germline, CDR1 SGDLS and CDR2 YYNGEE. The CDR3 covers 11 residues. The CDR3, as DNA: TGTGCCAGTGGGGGGGCTTATACGCAGTATTTT. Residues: CASGGAYTQYF.